This T cell receptor (beta chain) was observed in a study of blood T cells in healthy people across ages. Notes on the study in general: A greater number of naive CD4+ cells and higher diversity distinguished long-lived donors from aged donors.

Russia was home to the donors, healthy Caucasian individuals aged about 6 to 100. Each donor's blood draw was approximately 10 milliliters of peripheral blood. This CDR3 has 13 amino acids. V was shortened by 6 bases and J by 2 bases, with 11 bases between the two germline ends. Germline loops: CDR1 SGHRS, CDR2 YFSETQ. With respect to this clonotype: Its antigen is unidentified.

Primed by a sample-barcoded 5' primer and a J-beta primer mix, a second PCR proceeded for 7 to 11 cycles. TCRdb processed the 5' RACE reads anew with MiXCR; each CDR3 protein has one entry. The sample includes about 1.5 million distinct CDR3 sequences, around 39% seen only once; the top ten take 7.9%. Sequences were obtained from blood. The sequence was collected from a woman under 30 in good health. The chain carries TRBV5-1 and TRBJ2-5; a weak D match, TRBD1 (6 bases). The CDR3 nucleotides read TGCGCCAGCAACAGGGTTCCGCAAGAGACCCAGTACTTC. This gives the protein CASNRVPQETQYF. Complete variable domain (other parts from reference TRBV5-1 and TRBJ2-5): KAGVTQTPRYLIKTRGQQVTLSCSPISGHRSVSWYQQTPGQGLQFLFEYFSETQRNKGNFPGRFSGRQFSNSRSEMNVSTLELGDSALYLCASNRVPQETQYFGPGTRLLVL.